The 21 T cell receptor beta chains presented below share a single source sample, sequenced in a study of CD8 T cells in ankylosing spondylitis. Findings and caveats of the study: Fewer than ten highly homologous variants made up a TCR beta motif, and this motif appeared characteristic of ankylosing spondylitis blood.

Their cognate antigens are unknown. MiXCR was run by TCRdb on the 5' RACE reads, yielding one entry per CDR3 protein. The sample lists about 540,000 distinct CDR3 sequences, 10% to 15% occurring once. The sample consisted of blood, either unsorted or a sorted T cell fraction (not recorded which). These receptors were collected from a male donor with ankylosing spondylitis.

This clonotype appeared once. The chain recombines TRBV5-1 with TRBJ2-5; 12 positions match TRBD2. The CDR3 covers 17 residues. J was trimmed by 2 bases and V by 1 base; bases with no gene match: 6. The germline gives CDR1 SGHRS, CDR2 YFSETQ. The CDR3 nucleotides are TGCGCCAGCAGCTTGAAGAGGACTAGCGGGGTACAAGAGACCCAGTACTTC. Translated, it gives CASSLKRTSGVQETQYF.

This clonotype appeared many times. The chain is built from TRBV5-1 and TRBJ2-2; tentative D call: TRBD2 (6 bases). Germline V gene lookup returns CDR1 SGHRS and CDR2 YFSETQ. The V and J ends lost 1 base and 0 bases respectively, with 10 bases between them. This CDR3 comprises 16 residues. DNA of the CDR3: TGCGCCAGCAGCTTGAGCACGGGGGCGAACACCGGGGAGCTGTTTTTT. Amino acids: CASSLSTGANTGELFF.

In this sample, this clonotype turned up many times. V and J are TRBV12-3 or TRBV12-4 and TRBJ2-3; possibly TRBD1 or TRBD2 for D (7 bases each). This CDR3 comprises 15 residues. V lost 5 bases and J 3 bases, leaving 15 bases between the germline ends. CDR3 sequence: CASSRGRGRTDTQYF. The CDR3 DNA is TGTGCCAGCAGTCGGGGGAGGGGGCGGACAGATACGCAGTATTTT.

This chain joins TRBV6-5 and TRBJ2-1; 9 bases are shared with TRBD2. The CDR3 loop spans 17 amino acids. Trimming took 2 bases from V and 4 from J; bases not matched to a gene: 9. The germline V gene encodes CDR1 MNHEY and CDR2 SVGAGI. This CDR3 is CASSYILAGLGYNEQFF. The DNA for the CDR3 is TGTGCCAGCAGTTACATCCTAGCGGGACTGGGGTACAATGAGCAGTTCTTC.

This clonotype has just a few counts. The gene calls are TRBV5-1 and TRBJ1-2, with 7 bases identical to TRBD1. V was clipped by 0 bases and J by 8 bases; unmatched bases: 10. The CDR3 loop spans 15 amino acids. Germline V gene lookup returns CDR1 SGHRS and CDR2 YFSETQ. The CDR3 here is CASSLALGGPEGYTF. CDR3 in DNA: TGCGCCAGCAGCTTGGCCCTAGGGGGCCCGGAGGGCTACACCTTC.

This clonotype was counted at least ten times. This CDR3 is CSVARTGGTEQFF. The CDR3 DNA reads TGCAGCGTTGCTAGGACAGGGGGCACTGAGCAGTTCTTC. The rearrangement joins TRBV29-1 to TRBJ2-1, with TRBD1 matching over 11 bases. The CDR3 has 13 amino acids. Germline trimming cut 4 bases from V and 9 bases from J; bases unmatched to any gene: 5. Per the germline V gene, CDR1 is SQVTM and CDR2 is ANQGSEA.

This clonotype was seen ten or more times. The chain's CDR3 is CATSIGKRPSETQYF. DNA for the CDR3: TGTGCCACCAGCATCGGTAAACGTCCTTCGGAGACCCAGTACTTC. This rearrangement joins TRBV15 to TRBJ2-5; no clear D gene. The germline V and J ends were trimmed by 4 bases and 5 bases, with 17 bases remaining between them. Germline loops: CDR1 LNHNV, CDR2 YYDKDF (reference sequence). CDR3 length: 15 amino acids.

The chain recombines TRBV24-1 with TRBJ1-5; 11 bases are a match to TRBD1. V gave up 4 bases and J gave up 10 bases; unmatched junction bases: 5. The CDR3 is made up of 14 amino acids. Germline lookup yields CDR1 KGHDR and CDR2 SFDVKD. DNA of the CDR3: TGTGCCACCAGTGAGCCCGGGACAGGGGGACCCCAGCATTTT. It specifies CATSEPGTGGPQHF.

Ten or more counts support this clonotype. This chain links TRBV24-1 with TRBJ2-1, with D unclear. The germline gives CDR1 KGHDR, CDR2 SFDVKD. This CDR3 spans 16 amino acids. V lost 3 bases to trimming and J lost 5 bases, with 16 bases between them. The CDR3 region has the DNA TGTGCCACCAGTGATCCTTATGCCACAGTGGACAATGAGCAGTTCTTC. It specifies CATSDPYATVDNEQFF.

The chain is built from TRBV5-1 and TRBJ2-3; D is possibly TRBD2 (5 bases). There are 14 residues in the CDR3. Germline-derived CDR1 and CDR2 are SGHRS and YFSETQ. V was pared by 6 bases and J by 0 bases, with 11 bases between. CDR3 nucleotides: TGCGCCAGCATAGAGGGCCCCAGCACAGATACGCAGTATTTT. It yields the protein CASIEGPSTDTQYF.

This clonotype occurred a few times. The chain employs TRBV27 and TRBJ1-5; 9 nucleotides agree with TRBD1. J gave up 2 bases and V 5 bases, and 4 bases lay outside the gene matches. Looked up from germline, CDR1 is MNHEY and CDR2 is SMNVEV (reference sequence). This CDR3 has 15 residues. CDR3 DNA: TGTGCCAGCAGTCCCAGACAGGGGGGCAATCAGCCCCAGCATTTT. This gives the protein CASSPRQGGNQPQHF.

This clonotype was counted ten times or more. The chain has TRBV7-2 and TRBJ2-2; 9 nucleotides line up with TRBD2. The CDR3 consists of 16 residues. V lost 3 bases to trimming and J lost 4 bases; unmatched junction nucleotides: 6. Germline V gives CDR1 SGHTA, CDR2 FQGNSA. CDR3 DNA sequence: TGTGCCAGCAGCTTGAATGCGGGAGGGGTCACCGGGGAGCTGTTTTTT. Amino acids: CASSLNAGGVTGELFF. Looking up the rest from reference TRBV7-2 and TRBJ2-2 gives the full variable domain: GAGVSQSPSNKVTEKGKDVELRCDPISGHTALYWYRQSLGQGLEFLIYFQGNSAPDKSGLPSDRFSAERTGGSVSTLTIQRTQQEDSAVYLCASSLNAGGVTGELFFGEGSRLTVL.

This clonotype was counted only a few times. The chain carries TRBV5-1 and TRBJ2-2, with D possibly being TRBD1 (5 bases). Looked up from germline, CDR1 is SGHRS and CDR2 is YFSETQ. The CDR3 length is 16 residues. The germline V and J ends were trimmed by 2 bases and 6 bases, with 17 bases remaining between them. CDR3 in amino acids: CASSLRQGKMSGELFF. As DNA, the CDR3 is TGCGCCAGCAGCTTACGGCAGGGCAAAATGTCCGGGGAGCTGTTTTTT.

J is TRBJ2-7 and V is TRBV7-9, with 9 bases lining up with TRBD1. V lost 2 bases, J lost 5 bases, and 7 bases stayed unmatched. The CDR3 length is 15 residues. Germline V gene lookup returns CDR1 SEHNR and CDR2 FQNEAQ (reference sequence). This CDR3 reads CASSLSGQGKHEQYF. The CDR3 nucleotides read TGTGCCAGCAGCTTATCCGGACAGGGGAAACACGAGCAGTACTTC.

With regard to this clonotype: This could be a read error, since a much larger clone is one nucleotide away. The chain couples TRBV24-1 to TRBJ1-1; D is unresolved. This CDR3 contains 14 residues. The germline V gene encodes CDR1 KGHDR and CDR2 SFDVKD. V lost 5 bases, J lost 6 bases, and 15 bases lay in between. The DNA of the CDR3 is TGTGCCACCAGTGGCCCCGAAAGGCCTCCTGAAGCTTTCTTT. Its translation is CATSGPERPPEAFF.

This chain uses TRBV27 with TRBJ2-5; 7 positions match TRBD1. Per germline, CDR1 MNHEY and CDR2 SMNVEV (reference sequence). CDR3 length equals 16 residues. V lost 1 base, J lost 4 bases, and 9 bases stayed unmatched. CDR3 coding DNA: TGTGCCAGCAGTTTATTCAGGGGGTCATTTGGAGAGACCCAGTACTTC. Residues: CASSLFRGSFGETQYF.

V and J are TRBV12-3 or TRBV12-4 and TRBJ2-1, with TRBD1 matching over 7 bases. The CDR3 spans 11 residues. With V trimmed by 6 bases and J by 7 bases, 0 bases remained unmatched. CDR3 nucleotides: TGTGCCAGCAGGGACAGGAATGAGCAGTTCTTC. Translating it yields CASRDRNEQFF.

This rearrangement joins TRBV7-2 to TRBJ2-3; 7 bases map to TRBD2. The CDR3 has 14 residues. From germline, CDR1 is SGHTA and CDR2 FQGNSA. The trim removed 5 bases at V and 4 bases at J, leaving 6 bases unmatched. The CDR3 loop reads CASSPGGWADTQYF. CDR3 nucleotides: TGTGCCAGCAGCCCGGGAGGTTGGGCAGATACGCAGTATTTT.

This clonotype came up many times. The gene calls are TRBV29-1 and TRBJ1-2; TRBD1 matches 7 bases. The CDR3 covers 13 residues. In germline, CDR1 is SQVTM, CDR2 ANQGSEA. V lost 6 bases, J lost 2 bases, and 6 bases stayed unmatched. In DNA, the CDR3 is TGCAGCGTCAAAACGGACAGGAACTATGGCTACACCTTC. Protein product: CSVKTDRNYGYTF.

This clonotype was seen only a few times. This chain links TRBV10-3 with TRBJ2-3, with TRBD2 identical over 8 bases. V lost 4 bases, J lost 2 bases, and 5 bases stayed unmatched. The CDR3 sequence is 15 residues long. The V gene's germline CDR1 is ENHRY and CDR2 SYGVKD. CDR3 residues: CAISAVAGTTDTQYF. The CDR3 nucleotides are TGTGCCATCAGTGCCGTAGCGGGGACCACAGATACGCAGTATTTT.

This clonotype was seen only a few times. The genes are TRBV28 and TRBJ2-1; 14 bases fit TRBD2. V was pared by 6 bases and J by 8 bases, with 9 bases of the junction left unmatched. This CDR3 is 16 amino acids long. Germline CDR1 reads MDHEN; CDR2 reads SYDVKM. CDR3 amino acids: CASREGGTSGSHEQFF. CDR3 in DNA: TGTGCCAGCAGGGAAGGCGGGACTAGCGGGAGTCATGAGCAGTTCTTC.